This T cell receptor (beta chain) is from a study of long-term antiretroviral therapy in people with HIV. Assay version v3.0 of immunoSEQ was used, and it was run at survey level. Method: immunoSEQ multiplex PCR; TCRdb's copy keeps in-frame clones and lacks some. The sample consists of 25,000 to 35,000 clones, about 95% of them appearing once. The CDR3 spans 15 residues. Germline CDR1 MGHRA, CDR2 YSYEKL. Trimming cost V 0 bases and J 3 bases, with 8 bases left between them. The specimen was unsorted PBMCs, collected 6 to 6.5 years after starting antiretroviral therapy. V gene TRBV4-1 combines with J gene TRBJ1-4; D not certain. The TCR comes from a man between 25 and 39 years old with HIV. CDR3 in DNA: TGCGCCAGCAGCCAAGATTTTGTGTCTAATGAAAAACTGTTTTTT. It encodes CASSQDFVSNEKLFF.